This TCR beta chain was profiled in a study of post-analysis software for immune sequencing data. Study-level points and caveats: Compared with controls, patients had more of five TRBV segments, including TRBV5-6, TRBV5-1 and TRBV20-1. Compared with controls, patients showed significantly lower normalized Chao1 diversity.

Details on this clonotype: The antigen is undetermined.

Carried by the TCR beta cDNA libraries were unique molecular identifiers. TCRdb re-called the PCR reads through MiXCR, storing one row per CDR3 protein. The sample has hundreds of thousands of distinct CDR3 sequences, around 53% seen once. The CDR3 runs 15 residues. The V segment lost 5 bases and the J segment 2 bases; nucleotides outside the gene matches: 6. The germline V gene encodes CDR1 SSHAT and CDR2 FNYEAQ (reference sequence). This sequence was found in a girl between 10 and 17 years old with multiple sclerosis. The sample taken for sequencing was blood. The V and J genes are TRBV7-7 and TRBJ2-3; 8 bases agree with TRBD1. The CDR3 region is CASSRGTGSTDTQYF. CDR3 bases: TGTGCCAGCAGCCGGGGGACAGGATCCACAGATACGCAGTATTTT.